A single sample gave rise to the 23 T cell receptor beta chains below, sequenced in a study of CD8 T cells in ankylosing spondylitis (dated by TCRdb to between 2016 and 2019). Library prep was done by 5' RACE. The sequencer listed for this sample is Illumina HiSeq 2500. The raw public reads went through TCRdb reprocessing: fastp at Q25, MiXCR clone calling, in-frame beta chains kept. When rows share a CDR3 protein, they turn into one entry using the most common DNA and genes. Present in this sample are 270,000 or so distinct CDR3 sequences, more than 15% of which were seen just once. Jointly, the top ten make up around 30% of the sample. Sequencing input: blood, either unsorted or a sorted T cell fraction (not recorded which). These receptors were collected from a male donor with ankylosing spondylitis or in good health (not recorded which).

There are a few counts of this clonotype. V and J are TRBV27 and TRBJ2-1; TRBD2 aligns across 16 bases. The V gene's germline CDR1 is MNHEY and CDR2 SMNVEV (reference sequence). Unmatched junction bases numbered 3, after V lost 5 bases and J lost 8 bases. The CDR3 extends over 15 amino acids. CDR3 sequence (DNA): TGTGCCAGCAGTCCCGGGACTAGCGGGAGGGATGAGCAGTTCTTC. It yields the protein CASSPGTSGRDEQFF.

J is TRBJ2-3 and V is TRBV7-2; 8 nucleotides line up with TRBD2. Germline V lookup: CDR1 SGHTA, CDR2 FQGNSA. After removal of 5 bases from V and 2 bases from J, the junction contained 9 bases not matched to a gene. The length of the CDR3 is 16 residues. The CDR3: CASSPAGGLYTDTQYF. Here the CDR3 DNA reads TGTGCCAGCAGCCCGGCGGGAGGCCTGTACACAGATACGCAGTATTTT.

CDR3 in DNA: TGCAGCGCTGGACAGGGCGTGAACACTGAAGCTTTCTTT. This gives the protein CSAGQGVNTEAFF. The chain combines TRBV29-1 with TRBJ1-1, with 8 bases identical to TRBD1. The CDR3 is 13 residues long. Losses at the gene ends were 7 bases for V and 0 bases for J; bases not matched to a gene: 4. Germline lookup yields CDR1 SQVTM and CDR2 ANQGSEA.

The chain uses TRBV20-1 and TRBJ2-6; D is possibly TRBD1 (6 bases). Trimming cost V 3 bases and J 3 bases, with 12 bases left between them. The CDR3 has 15 amino acids. Germline CDR1 reads DFQATT; CDR2 reads SNEGSKA (reference sequence). CDR3 in amino acids: CSASAGVGGANVLTF. CDR3 in DNA: TGCAGTGCTAGTGCAGGGGTTGGTGGGGCCAACGTCCTGACTTTC.

This clonotype was seen only a few times. CDR3 loop: CASSYRRDPPAYEQYF. DNA of the CDR3: TGTGCCAGCAGTTACCGGCGTGACCCTCCGGCCTACGAGCAGTACTTC. The V gene is TRBV6-2 or TRBV6-3, the J gene TRBJ2-7; D remains ambiguous. Germline loops: CDR1 MNHEY, CDR2 SVGEGT. This CDR3 comprises 16 residues. The ends were cut back, 2 bases at V and 2 bases at J, with 16 bases in the middle.

This clonotype was recorded many times. The chain has TRBV7-9 and TRBJ2-1; D ambiguous. The length of the CDR3 is 13 residues. With 5 bases removed from V and 1 base from J, the gap between germline ends came to 6 bases. The germline CDR1 and CDR2 sequences are SEHNR and FQNEAQ (reference sequence). Here the CDR3 reads CASSGRSYNEQFF. Here the CDR3 DNA reads TGTGCCAGCAGCGGACGGTCCTACAATGAGCAGTTCTTC.

This clonotype was counted many times. V gene TRBV9 combines with J gene TRBJ2-1; no definite D call. V was shortened by 0 bases and J by 8 bases, with 3 bases between the two germline ends. Looked up from germline, CDR1 is SGDLS and CDR2 is YYNGEE. The CDR3 length is 11 residues. Here the CDR3 DNA reads TGTGCCAGCAGCGTAGGCGATGAGCAGTTCTTC. Protein product: CASSVGDEQFF.

The chain combines TRBV4-3 with TRBJ2-7; 7 bases align to TRBD1. The CDR3 spans 14 residues. Germline lookup yields CDR1 LGHNA and CDR2 YSLEER. Trimming cost V 0 bases and J 3 bases; bases outside gene matches: 2. The CDR3 here is CASSQDAGGYEQYF. DNA for the CDR3: TGCGCCAGCAGCCAAGATGCAGGGGGCTACGAGCAGTACTTC.

A few counts support this clonotype. The chain links TRBV29-1 to TRBJ2-7; D uncertain. Per germline, CDR1 SQVTM and CDR2 ANQGSEA. The germline V and J ends were trimmed by 2 bases and 2 bases, with 13 bases remaining between them. The CDR3 is 14 residues long. The CDR3 DNA follows: TGCAGCGTTGAACTCGGCGTGGAGACCTACGAGCAGTACTTC. This gives the protein CSVELGVETYEQYF.

V and J are TRBV12-3 or TRBV12-4 and TRBJ2-3, with a weak D call TRBD2 (6 bases). This CDR3 has 16 residues. Trimming pared 3 bases from V and 5 bases from J, leaving 18 bases between. As DNA, the CDR3 is TGTGCCAGCAGTTTTCGGGACTCTTACCTGGGAGATACGCAGTATTTT. Translation: CASSFRDSYLGDTQYF.

The V call is TRBV9, the J call TRBJ2-5; TRBD2 agrees at 12 bases. The CDR3 length is 15 residues. V was pared by 4 bases and J by 4 bases, with 5 bases of the junction left unmatched. Germline CDR1 is SGDLS and CDR2 is YYNGEE. CDR3: CASSTSGLAGETQYF. The CDR3 DNA sequence: TGTGCCAGCAGCACCTCGGGACTAGCGGGAGAGACCCAGTACTTC.

This chain joins TRBV7-9 and TRBJ2-7, with D possibly being TRBD1 (5 bases). Trimming shortened V by 7 bases and J by 0 bases, and 7 bases separated the two germline ends. The germline gives CDR1 SEHNR, CDR2 FQNEAQ (reference sequence). The CDR3 covers 12 residues. The CDR3: CASMDNSYEQYF. For the CDR3, the DNA is TGTGCCAGCATGGACAACTCCTACGAGCAGTACTTC.

The chain couples TRBV6-5 to TRBJ2-2; 7 nucleotides align to TRBD1. The CDR3 sequence is 15 residues long. J gave up 3 bases and V 4 bases, and 5 bases lay outside the gene matches. Germline V gives CDR1 MNHEY, CDR2 SVGAGI. DNA for the CDR3: TGTGCCAGCAGTTCGACAGGGTCGCACACCGGGGAGCTGTTTTTT. Its protein product is CASSSTGSHTGELFF.

This clonotype was counted a few times. Mismatch with germline at one junction end may stem from a read error. The J gene is TRBJ1-2, the V gene TRBV11-2; D perhaps matches TRBD1 (6 bases). Germline-derived CDR1 and CDR2 are SGHAT and FQNNGV. The CDR3 totals 15 residues. Here the CDR3 DNA reads TGTGCCAGCAGCCCACCAACAGGGCTGGACTATGGCCACACCTTC. This gives the protein CASSPPTGLDYGHTF. Supplemented by reference TRBV11-2 and TRBJ1-2, the full variable domain reads EAGVAQSPRYKIIEKRQSVAFWCNPISGHATLYWYQQILGQGPKLLIQFQNNGVVDDSQLPKDRFSAERLKGVDSTLKIQPAKLEDSAVYLCASSPPTGLDYGHTFGSGTRLTVV.

This chain uses TRBV4-2 with TRBJ2-2, with 10 bases fitting TRBD2. Germline CDR1 is LGHNA and CDR2 is YNFKEQ. This CDR3 comprises 15 residues. Trimming cost V 3 bases and J 6 bases; bases outside gene matches: 4. CDR3 bases: TGTGCCAGCAGCCAGGGACTAGCGACTTCCGGGGAGCTGTTTTTT. Translated: CASSQGLATSGELFF.

This clonotype occurred a few times. The chain employs TRBV29-1 and TRBJ2-1; possibly TRBD2 for D (6 bases). The germline CDR1 and CDR2 sequences are SQVTM and ANQGSEA. This CDR3 is built from 13 residues. With 2 bases removed from V and 8 bases from J, the gap between germline ends came to 13 bases. Here the CDR3 reads CSVESTRGDEQFF. CDR3 DNA: TGCAGCGTTGAATCGACTAGGGGCGATGAGCAGTTCTTC.

For the CDR3, the DNA is TGCGCCAGCAGCTTGACTTGGGCCTACGAGCAGTACTTC. Encoded protein: CASSLTWAYEQYF. The rearrangement links TRBV5-1 to TRBJ2-7; D is unresolved. V gave up 1 base and J gave up 2 bases, with 7 bases separating them. This CDR3 spans 13 amino acids. Germline lookup yields CDR1 SGHRS and CDR2 YFSETQ.

This clonotype was counted ten times or more. The chain combines TRBV29-1 with TRBJ2-7, with D maybe TRBD2 (6 bases). The CDR3 sequence is 11 residues long. Germline V lookup: CDR1 SQVTM, CDR2 ANQGSEA. The V end was cut by 6 bases, the J end by 7 bases, with 13 bases between. The CDR3 DNA sequence: TGCAGCGTGACGGGAGACGGTGAGCAGTACTTC. Amino acid sequence: CSVTGDGEQYF.

The chain couples TRBV14 to TRBJ1-1; D gene uncertain. The ends were cut back, 0 bases at V and 3 bases at J, with 5 bases in the middle. Germline-derived CDR1 and CDR2 are SGHDN and FVKESK. The CDR3 length is 13 residues. The DNA of the CDR3 is TGTGCCAGCAGCCAAGATCGGTACACTGAAGCTTTCTTT. This sequence encodes CASSQDRYTEAFF.

This clonotype has at least ten counts. The rearrangement uses TRBV6-5 and TRBJ1-5; D is uncertain. CDR3 length: 15 amino acids. V shed 0 bases and J shed 0 bases, with 6 bases lying between them. Germline lookup yields CDR1 MNHEY and CDR2 SVGAGI. The CDR3 bases are TGTGCCAGCAGTTACTCACCAGATAGCAATCAGCCCCAGCATTTT. Amino acid sequence: CASSYSPDSNQPQHF.

The sample holds a few counts of this clonotype. V gene TRBV20-1 combines with J gene TRBJ1-5, with D tentatively TRBD1 (6 bases). Trimming left V 1 base short and J 3 bases short, with 13 bases between. The CDR3 sequence is 15 residues long. The V gene's germline CDR1 is DFQATT and CDR2 SNEGSKA (reference sequence). CDR3 loop: CSARAGQSFNQPQHF. CDR3 DNA: TGCAGTGCTAGAGCAGGACAGTCTTTCAATCAGCCCCAGCATTTT.

This clonotype occurred a few times. This rearrangement joins TRBV27 to TRBJ2-1; 7 bases are a match to TRBD2. The CDR3 has 14 amino acids. J gave up 5 bases and V 3 bases, and 4 bases lay outside the gene matches. Germline loops: CDR1 MNHEY, CDR2 SMNVEV (reference sequence). The CDR3 nucleotides read TGTGCCAGCAGTTTTCCTGGACTAGACAATGAGCAGTTCTTC. Translating it yields CASSFPGLDNEQFF.

The chain carries TRBV20-1 and TRBJ2-7; D ambiguous. Deletions cut 0 bases from V and 3 bases from J, with 12 bases between. From germline, CDR1 is DFQATT and CDR2 SNEGSKA (reference sequence). This CDR3 has 14 residues. CDR3 sequence reads: CSARDTPNDYEQYF. The CDR3 bases are TGCAGTGCTAGAGATACTCCCAATGACTACGAGCAGTACTTC.